This is a list of T cell receptor beta chains from one sample in a study of blood T cell repertoires in COVID-19. Sequencing used immunoSEQ multiplex PCR; TCRdb keeps in-frame clones, though not all of them. Of about 170,000 clones listed, around 87% are singletons. Input material: peripheral blood. These receptor sequences come from an elderly woman in a cohort sampled during active or convalescent COVID-19. Both conserved end residues are part of each CDR3. D genes are given only for firm matches. Size values are once, few and many counts, or a class for expanded clones, and some rows have none.

>TRBV27|TRBD2|TRBJ2-2|.
TGTGCCAGCAGACGGGGTAGCGGGGTCTTTAACACCGGGGAGCTGTTTTTT
CASRRGSGVFNTGELFF
>TRBV28|TRBD2|TRBJ2-5|.
TGTGCCAGCAGGGGAGAAGTAGCGGGCCCTTTGGAGACCCAGTACTTC
CASRGEVAGPLETQYF
>TRBV21-1|.|TRBJ1-5|.
TGTGCCAGCAGCACGAGTCCGGGACAGGGACAGCCCCAGCATTTT
CASSTSPGQGQPQHF
>TRBV6-2/TRBV6-3|.|TRBJ1-3|.
TGTGCCAGCAGTACTCCGAGGCAGAACACCATATATTTT
CASSTPRQNTIYF
>TRBV6-5|TRBD1|TRBJ2-5|.
TGTGCCAGCAGCAGCGGACAGGGCGGAGAGACCCAGTACTTC
CASSSGQGGETQYF
>TRBV18|.|TRBJ1-4|.
TGTGCCAGCTCACGGCAGGGAGGTGAAAAACTGTTTTTT
CASSRQGGEKLFF
>TRBV18|.|TRBJ1-1|once
TGTGCCAGCTCAGGCCTCGGGGGAGCAGTCAACACTGAAGCTTTCTTT
CASSGLGGAVNTEAFF
>TRBV28|.|TRBJ1-4|.
TGTGCCAGCAGTGTGATACGCAGCGCCAGAAATGAAAAACTGTTTTTT
CASSVIRSARNEKLFF
>TRBV7-9|TRBD1|TRBJ1-2|few
TGTGCCAGCAGCCTATGGGACAGCGACTATGGCTACACCTTC
CASSLWDSDYGYTF
>TRBV27|.|TRBJ1-1|.
TGTGCCAGCAGGGGGCAGATAGGACGGCCGAACACTGAAGCTTTCTTT
CASRGQIGRPNTEAFF
>TRBV20-1|TRBD2|TRBJ2-1|.
TGCAGTGCTAGTAGCCTAGCGGGGGTGGTCTACAATGAGCAGTTCTTC
CSASSLAGVVYNEQFF
>TRBV19|.|TRBJ2-3|.
TGTGCCAGTAATGAGCTTAACACAGATACGCAGTATTTT
CASNELNTDTQYF
>TRBV7-9|.|TRBJ1-6|.
TGTGCCAGCAGCTTAGGCGCGATCGGACATAGCTCCTATAATTCACCCCTCCACTTT
CASSLGAIGHSSYNSPLHF
>TRBV7-9|.|TRBJ2-7|once
TGTGCCAGCAGCCGCGGCATGTTTGGCGAATCCTACGAGCAGTACTTC
CASSRGMFGESYEQYF
>TRBV5-1|TRBD1|TRBJ1-2|.
TGCGCCAGCAGCAAGACTACGGGACAGGGAACAAGCTACACCTTC
CASSKTTGQGTSYTF
>TRBV30|.|TRBJ1-6|.
TGTGCCTGGAGTGTAGGGGCAGGGGTTTCACCCCTCCACTTT
CAWSVGAGVSPLHF
>TRBV28|TRBD1|TRBJ1-2|.
TGTGCCAGCAGGAGGACAGGGGGGGAGGGCTACACCTTC
CASRRTGGEGYTF
>TRBV7-7|TRBD1|TRBJ2-6|.
TGTGCTAGCGGACAGGGGGCGGGAGGGGCCAACGTCCTGACTTTC
CASGQGAGGANVLTF
>TRBV3-1/TRBV3-2|TRBD2|TRBJ2-1|.
TGTGCCAGCAGCCAGATAGGGACTAGTGAGCAGTTCTTC
CASSQIGTSEQFF
>TRBV27|.|TRBJ2-7|.
TGTGCCAGCAGTCCGGGACTGAGCTACGAGCAGTACTTC
CASSPGLSYEQYF
>TRBV7-2|.|TRBJ1-1|.
TGTGCCAGCAGCTCGGGACTTTGGTTCCCTGAAGCTTTCTTT
CASSSGLWFPEAFF
>TRBV19|TRBD2|TRBJ2-2|.
TGTGCCAGTAGTACCCGACTAGCGGGCCCGAACACCGGGGAGCTGTTTTTT
CASSTRLAGPNTGELFF
>TRBV19|.|TRBJ2-1|.
TGTGCCAGTAGGAACATCGGGACTCCTTACAATGAGCAGTTCTTC
CASRNIGTPYNEQFF
>TRBV18|.|TRBJ1-3|.
TGTGCCAGCTCACCCGGCTCTGGAAACACCATATATTTT
CASSPGSGNTIYF
>TRBV7-6|.|TRBJ1-5|few
TGTGCCAGCAGTCTCCGCGGTCATCAGCCCCAGCATTTT
CASSLRGHQPQHF
>TRBV28|TRBD2|TRBJ2-7|.
TGTGCCAGCACCCCCCGGGGGACTAGCGGGAACTACGAGCAGTACTTC
CASTPRGTSGNYEQYF
>TRBV19|.|TRBJ1-1|.
TGTGCCAGTAGTATAGGGGGGACACCAGTGAACACTGAAGCTTTCTTT
CASSIGGTPVNTEAFF
>TRBV28|.|TRBJ1-1|once
TGTGCCAGCAGTTTGGCGGGGGGAAGGACTGAAGCTTTCTTT
CASSLAGGRTEAFF
>TRBV6-6|.|TRBJ1-1|.
TGTGCCAGCACCCACCCAGGGCGAGGGAACACTGAAGCTTTCTTT
CASTHPGRGNTEAFF
>TRBV2|.|TRBJ1-4|.
TGTGCCAGCAGGGGGCGGAACGACGAAAAACTGTTTTTT
CASRGRNDEKLFF
>TRBV30|.|TRBJ1-6|.
TGTGCCTGGAGTTTCCCAACTCCAGGGAATTCACCCCTCCACTTT
CAWSFPTPGNSPLHF
>TRBV7-9|.|TRBJ1-4|.
TGTGCCAGCAGCTTAGCCCAATACAGGGCCTTTGGGGAAAAACTGTTTTTT
CASSLAQYRAFGEKLFF
>TRBV19|.|TRBJ1-5|few
TGTGCCAGTAGTACCCTGAGGCAAGGCAATCAGCCCCAGCATTTT
CASSTLRQGNQPQHF